This T cell receptor (beta chain) was recovered during a study of graft-versus-host responses after intestinal transplantation. Comment on this clone: Its cognate antigen is unknown.

Sequencing used immunoSEQ multiplex PCR; TCRdb keeps in-frame clones, though not all of them. The data show about 41,000 clones, roughly 95% seen once. This clonotype originated in a human donor who was the organ donor for an intestinal transplant. Sequencing used unstimulated CD8+ T cells sorted from spleen or lymph node cells, obtained before transplant.

This chain's CDR3 is CASSKTPRDSNYSNQPQHF. CDR3 bases: TGTGCCAGCAGCAAAACGCCTCGGGACAGCAATTATAGCAATCAGCCCCAGCATTTT. The V call is TRBV21-1, the J call TRBJ1-5; the D call in the table, TRBD1, was not verified against the DNA. TRBV21-1 is described as a pseudogene. This CDR3 is built from 19 residues.